These 31 T cell receptor beta chains originate from one sample sequenced in a study of CD8 T cells in ankylosing spondylitis (dated by TCRdb to 2016 to 2017). The study at large found these results: Blood from ankylosing spondylitis patients appeared to be characterized by a TCR beta motif composed of 7 to 9 highly homologous amino acid variants.

Antigen specificity for these receptors is unknown. Library generation was performed with 5' RACE. Instrument used: Illumina HiSeq 2500. In TCRdb, the public reads were trimmed at Q25 with fastp and aligned with MiXCR, with productive beta chains retained. All rows with the same CDR3 protein become a single entry with the most common DNA and genes. In this sample the table shows 470,000 or so distinct CDR3 sequences, roughly a quarter of which occur a single time. The ten biggest clones cover roughly 0.8% of the sample. Sequencing input: blood, either unsorted or a sorted T cell fraction (not recorded which). These receptors were taken from a male donor with ankylosing spondylitis.

This clonotype was seen a handful of times. The chain has TRBV20-1 and TRBJ2-2, with a weak D call TRBD2 (6 bases). V was clipped by 6 bases and J by 6 bases, with 17 bases between them. This CDR3 has 14 residues. CDR1 is DFQATT and CDR2 is SNEGSKA in the germline V gene (reference sequence). CDR3 region: CSAPGTGAAGELFF. The CDR3 DNA reads TGCAGTGCGCCCGGTACGGGAGCTGCCGGGGAGCTGTTTTTT.

This clonotype was seen more than once but under ten times. The V call is TRBV20-1, the J call TRBJ2-2; D is possibly TRBD1 or TRBD2 (5 bases each). From germline, CDR1 is DFQATT and CDR2 SNEGSKA (reference sequence). The CDR3 has 15 residues. Trimming pared 2 bases from V and 1 base from J, leaving 11 bases between. DNA for the CDR3: TGCAGTGCTAGAAAGAGGGGAAGGAACACCGGGGAGCTGTTTTTT. This translates into CSARKRGRNTGELFF.

This clonotype turned up a few times. This sequence joins TRBV6-1 and TRBJ1-1, with a possible D match to TRBD1 (5 bases). CDR1 and CDR2 (germline): MNHNS, SASEGT. The CDR3 is 14 amino acids. V dropped 5 bases and J dropped 4 bases, with 14 bases sitting between them. The CDR3, as DNA: TGTGCCAGCAGTCGACAGCATGCCGCCACTGAAGCTTTCTTT. It codes for CASSRQHAATEAFF.

This CDR3 reads CAWSPKGRTLYTF. The CDR3 coding sequence is TGTGCCTGGAGCCCGAAGGGGCGGACACTTTACACCTTC. The chain employs TRBV30 and TRBJ1-2; possibly TRBD1 for D (5 bases). Germline values: CDR1 GTSNPN, CDR2 SVGIG (reference sequence). This CDR3 region has 13 residues. The ends were cut back, 3 bases at V and 11 bases at J, with 19 bases in the middle.

This clonotype turned up a few times. The chain combines TRBV10-1 with TRBJ2-5; the match to TRBD2 covers 9 bases. Unmatched junction bases numbered 2, after V lost 0 bases and J lost 3 bases. The CDR3 length is 15 residues. CDR1 is WNHNN and CDR2 is SYGVQD in the germline V gene (reference sequence). The CDR3 region is CASSESTSGKETQYF. Here the CDR3 DNA reads TGCGCCAGCAGTGAGTCGACTAGCGGTAAAGAGACCCAGTACTTC.

The table lists this clonotype with many counts. This chain uses TRBV5-1 with TRBJ2-1; unclear D gene. The CDR3 has 14 amino acids. Trimming shortened V by 1 base and J by 0 bases, and 5 bases separated the two germline ends. Germline V gives CDR1 SGHRS, CDR2 YFSETQ. CDR3 sequence: CASSLSASYNEQFF. As DNA, the CDR3 is TGCGCCAGCAGCTTGTCCGCCTCCTACAATGAGCAGTTCTTC.

The chain recombines TRBV5-6 with TRBJ2-3; D is possibly TRBD2 (7 bases). This CDR3 has 17 residues. The V gene lost 1 base and the J gene lost 2 bases, with 17 bases spanning the gap. CDR1 is SGHDT and CDR2 is YYEEEE in the germline V gene. CDR3 protein: CASSLIRGARNTDTQYF. The DNA for the CDR3 is TGTGCCAGCAGCTTGATACGGGGGGCGAGGAACACAGATACGCAGTATTTT.

This clonotype was counted only a few times. This chain connects TRBV7-9 to TRBJ2-1, with 7 positions matching TRBD2. From germline, CDR1 is SEHNR and CDR2 FQNEAQ (reference sequence). J gave up 7 bases and V 1 base, and 13 bases lay outside the gene matches. The CDR3 consists of 17 residues. CDR3 coding DNA: TGTGCCAGCAGCTTAGAGCTCCGGGCGGGAGCATTGAATGAGCAGTTCTTC. Protein sequence: CASSLELRAGALNEQFF. Full variable domain (rest looked up from reference TRBV7-9 and TRBJ2-1): DTGVSQNPRHKITKRGQNVTFRCDPISEHNRLYWYRQTLGQGPEFLTYFQNEAQLEKSRLLSDRFSAERPKGSFSTLEIQRTEQGDSAMYLCASSLELRAGALNEQFFGPGTRLTVL.

V gene TRBV29-1 combines with J gene TRBJ1-2, with TRBD1 identical over 7 bases. In germline, CDR1 is SQVTM, CDR2 ANQGSEA. The junction had 7 bases not matched to a gene; V was cut back by 5 bases and J by 4 bases. The CDR3 consists of 13 residues. CDR3 residues: CSVWTGGTYGYTF. As DNA, the CDR3 is TGCAGCGTTTGGACAGGTGGGACCTATGGCTACACCTTC.

The chain combines TRBV7-2 with TRBJ2-7; D remains unclear. The CDR3 has 15 residues. V gave up 1 base and J gave up 0 bases, with 10 bases separating them. The germline CDR1 and CDR2 sequences are SGHTA and FQGNSA. CDR3 region: CASSLVGWNSYEQYF. The CDR3 nucleotides are TGTGCCAGCAGCTTAGTAGGGTGGAACTCCTACGAGCAGTACTTC.

In its sample, this clonotype was seen a few times. The chain combines TRBV12-3 or TRBV12-4 with TRBJ1-3; D is uncertain. V gave up 7 bases and J gave up 0 bases, with 13 bases separating them. This CDR3 contains 15 residues. CDR3 in amino acids: CASTRGRRSGNTIYF. CDR3 DNA: TGTGCCAGCACCCGTGGGCGACGCTCTGGAAACACCATATATTTT.

The J gene is TRBJ2-1, the V gene TRBV5-6, with 11 bases matching TRBD2. V was pared by 1 base and J by 4 bases, with 4 bases of the junction left unmatched. Germline-derived CDR1 and CDR2 are SGHDT and YYEEEE. This CDR3 spans 16 amino acids. The chain's CDR3 is CASSLRVAGGYNEQFF. The DNA for the CDR3 is TGTGCCAGCAGCTTGAGGGTAGCGGGAGGGTACAATGAGCAGTTCTTC. Using reference TRBV5-6 and TRBJ2-1 for the parts outside the CDR3, the full variable domain is DAGVTQSPTHLIKTRGQQVTLRCSPKSGHDTVSWYQQALGQGPQFIFQYYEEEERQRGNFPDRFSGHQFPNYSSELNVNALLLGDSALYLCASSLRVAGGYNEQFFGPGTRLTVL.

The table lists this clonotype with a few counts. The chain uses TRBV4-1 and TRBJ2-5, with D possibly matching TRBD1 (5 bases). This CDR3 contains 17 residues. Germline CDR1 MGHRA, CDR2 YSYEKL. V lost 0 bases to trimming and J lost 1 base, with 15 bases between them. This chain's CDR3 is CASSQDGAGRFQETQYF. The CDR3 nucleotides read TGCGCCAGCAGCCAAGATGGGGCAGGGCGTTTCCAAGAGACCCAGTACTTC.

This sequence joins TRBV4-2 and TRBJ2-1, with D perhaps matching TRBD1 (6 bases). Germline V gives CDR1 LGHNA, CDR2 YNFKEQ. The CDR3 is made up of 14 amino acids. The V end lost 0 bases, the J end lost 8 bases, and 11 bases lay between the germline ends. The CDR3 DNA follows: TGTGCCAGCAGCCAAGAAGGCAGGGGCTATGAGCAGTTCTTC. Amino acids: CASSQEGRGYEQFF.

This clonotype turned up a few times. For the CDR3, the DNA is TGCAGTGCTAGAGATCATGGCCCTAACACCGGGGAGCTGTTTTTT. It is translated as CSARDHGPNTGELFF. The rearrangement uses TRBV20-1 and TRBJ2-2; D remains unclear. This CDR3 has 15 residues. Germline V gene data show CDR1 as DFQATT and CDR2 as SNEGSKA (reference sequence). The V and J ends lost 0 bases and 2 bases respectively, with 10 bases between them.

This clonotype was counted at least ten times. CDR3 DNA sequence: TGTGCCAGCAGTGAGGACCTTAACCGGTACTATGGCTACACCTTC. Protein product: CASSEDLNRYYGYTF. V usage is TRBV6-1 and J usage is TRBJ1-2; D remains ambiguous. Trimming pared 3 bases from V and 3 bases from J, leaving 14 bases between. CDR3 length equals 15 residues. CDR1 and CDR2 (germline): MNHNS, SASEGT.

This clonotype was recorded many times. CDR3 loop: CASTLGALSNQPQHF. CDR3 DNA sequence: TGTGCCAGTACTCTAGGGGCCCTGAGCAATCAGCCCCAGCATTTT. The chain joins TRBV19 to TRBJ1-5; a possible D gene is TRBD1 (5 bases). This CDR3 is 15 amino acids long. CDR1 and CDR2 (germline): LNHDA, SQIVND (reference sequence). The V gene lost 7 bases and the J gene lost 1 base, with 14 bases spanning the gap. Filled out from reference TRBV19 and TRBJ1-5, the complete variable domain reads DGGITQSPKYLFRKEGQNVTLSCEQNLNHDAMYWYRQDPGQGLRLIYYSQIVNDFQKGDIAEGYSVSREKKESFPLTVTSAQKNPTAFYLCASTLGALSNQPQHFGDGTRLSIL.

This clonotype was seen a few times. V is TRBV18 and J is TRBJ1-5, with TRBD1 as a possible D gene (6 bases). V was trimmed by 6 bases and J by 1 base, leaving 16 bases between them. The CDR3 is 16 amino acids. Germline CDR1 reads KGHSH; CDR2 reads LQKENI. The CDR3 spells CASSVSTGMSNQPQHF. The CDR3 DNA is TGTGCCAGCTCCGTTTCTACAGGGATGAGCAATCAGCCCCAGCATTTT. The full variable domain, its missing parts supplied by reference TRBV18 and TRBJ1-5, is NAGVMQNPRHLVRRRGQEARLRCSPMKGHSHVYWYRQLPEEGLKFMVYLQKENIIDESGMPKERFSAEFPKEGPSILRIQQVVRGDSAAYFCASSVSTGMSNQPQHFGDGTRLSIL.

This clonotype turned up a few times. The CDR3 DNA reads TGTGCCACCAGTGATTCGGGACAGGGCAATGAAAAACTGTTTTTT. Translating it yields CATSDSGQGNEKLFF. This chain connects TRBV24-1 to TRBJ1-4; 9 bases map to TRBD1. Germline V gene data show CDR1 as KGHDR and CDR2 as SFDVKD. The V segment lost 2 bases and the J segment 5 bases; nucleotides outside the gene matches: 2. This CDR3 contains 15 residues.

This clonotype was recorded a few times. This chain joins TRBV20-1 and TRBJ1-1, with D perhaps TRBD1 (5 bases). This CDR3 has 12 residues. V was shortened by 3 bases and J by 6 bases, with 11 bases between the two germline ends. Looked up from germline, CDR1 is DFQATT and CDR2 is SNEGSKA (reference sequence). In nucleotides, the CDR3 is TGCAGTGCTAGGAGGGGAGGATCTGAAGCTTTCTTT. As protein: CSARRGGSEAFF.

V is TRBV15 and J is TRBJ2-3, with 8 nucleotides matching TRBD2. CDR3 length equals 17 residues. Germline lookup yields CDR1 LNHNV and CDR2 YYDKDF (reference sequence). V shed 0 bases and J 4 bases; nucleotides not matched to a gene: 9. The CDR3 sequence: CATSRDLSAGGADTQYF. The CDR3 DNA sequence: TGTGCCACCAGCAGAGATCTCAGCGCGGGAGGAGCAGATACGCAGTATTTT. Full variable domain (missing parts from reference TRBV15 and TRBJ2-3): DAMVIQNPRYQVTQFGKPVTLSCSQTLNHNVMYWYQQKSSQAPKLLFHYYDKDFNNEADTPDNFQSRRPNTSFCFLDIRSPGLGDTAMYLCATSRDLSAGGADTQYFGPGTRLTVL.

This chain uses TRBV15 with TRBJ2-5, with D tentatively TRBD1 (5 bases). CDR3 size: 13 residues. V dropped 3 bases and J dropped 0 bases, with 5 bases sitting between them. Germline V lookup: CDR1 LNHNV, CDR2 YYDKDF (reference sequence). The chain's CDR3 is CATSSRDQETQYF. The CDR3, as DNA: TGTGCCACCAGCAGCAGGGACCAAGAGACCCAGTACTTC.

In nucleotides, the CDR3 is TGCAGCGTACCCGGGACAGGAGTCTACGAGCAGTACTTC. It yields the protein CSVPGTGVYEQYF. V gene TRBV29-1 combines with J gene TRBJ2-7, with TRBD1 matching over 8 bases. CDR3 length: 13 residues. V gave up 6 bases and J gave up 3 bases; unmatched junction bases: 7. Germline CDR1 is SQVTM and CDR2 is ANQGSEA.

This clonotype was counted a single time. The rearrangement joins TRBV7-2 to TRBJ2-3; D is unclear. Germline CDR1 SGHTA, CDR2 FQGNSA. The CDR3 spans 14 residues. The V gene lost 5 bases and the J gene lost 0 bases, with 9 bases spanning the gap. The CDR3 region is CASSQSHSTDTQYF. For the CDR3, the DNA is TGTGCCAGCAGCCAGAGCCACAGCACAGATACGCAGTATTTT.

The sample holds a few counts of this clonotype. The V and J genes are TRBV4-1 and TRBJ1-3; D not resolved. CDR3 size: 15 residues. Per germline, CDR1 MGHRA and CDR2 YSYEKL. V was clipped by 4 bases and J by 4 bases, with 14 bases between them. CDR3 nucleotides: TGCGCCAGCAGCCGATCCCCCCAATCCGGAAACACCATATATTTT. It translates to CASSRSPQSGNTIYF.

This clonotype has a single count. The chain uses TRBV20-1 and TRBJ2-7; TRBD2 matches at 13 bases. The V gene's germline CDR1 is DFQATT and CDR2 SNEGSKA (reference sequence). This CDR3 contains 15 residues. J lost 2 bases, V lost 2 bases, and 3 bases had no gene match. The CDR3 sequence: CSARPGTSGTYEQYF. As DNA, the CDR3 is TGCAGTGCTAGACCCGGGACTAGCGGGACCTACGAGCAGTACTTC.

This clonotype was observed a few times. The chain combines TRBV7-2 with TRBJ2-3; D remains ambiguous. Trimming cost V 1 base and J 0 bases, with 11 bases left between them. Germline V CDR1 and CDR2: SGHTA, FQGNSA. The CDR3 extends over 16 amino acids. The CDR3 protein is CASSLGALTSTDTQYF. CDR3 sequence (DNA): TGTGCCAGCAGCTTAGGGGCACTCACAAGCACAGATACGCAGTATTTT.

This clonotype turned up a few times. V is TRBV5-1 and J is TRBJ1-1, with D possibly being TRBD1 (5 bases). The germline CDR1 and CDR2 sequences are SGHRS and YFSETQ. This CDR3 spans 15 amino acids. The germline V and J ends were trimmed by 3 bases and 0 bases, with 12 bases remaining between them. Written as DNA, the CDR3 is TGCGCCAGCAGCTCCCTCGGGGGGGTGAACACTGAAGCTTTCTTT. It yields the protein CASSSLGGVNTEAFF.

This clonotype was picked up a small number of times. This chain joins TRBV28 and TRBJ1-6; TRBD1 matches 10 bases. CDR1 MDHEN and CDR2 SYDVKM come from the germline V gene. The CDR3 sequence is 15 residues long. After removal of 5 bases from V and 7 bases from J, the junction contained 5 bases not matched to a gene. CDR3 amino acids: CASSLGDRGNSPLHF. The CDR3, as DNA: TGTGCCAGCAGTCTCGGGGACAGGGGAAATTCACCCCTCCACTTT.

The chain couples TRBV11-2 to TRBJ2-1, with D maybe TRBD1 (8 bases). Germline V CDR1 and CDR2: SGHAT, FQNNGV. V lost 3 bases and J lost 9, with 24 bases in between. The CDR3 has 17 residues. This chain's CDR3 is CASSFLPGGLSGGEQFF. In DNA, the CDR3 is TGTGCCAGCAGCTTCCTGCCAGGGGGCCTATCGGGGGGTGAGCAGTTCTTC.

This chain connects TRBV29-1 to TRBJ2-4, with 9 bases aligning to TRBD1. The germline V gene encodes CDR1 SQVTM and CDR2 ANQGSEA. V trimming: 6 bases; J trimming: 9 bases; junction bases outside the gene matches: 6. CDR3 length: 12 residues. CDR3 sequence: CSVRTGETIQYF. The CDR3 DNA reads as TGCAGCGTCCGGACAGGGGAGACCATTCAGTACTTC.